This TCR beta chain was profiled in a study of tumor-infiltrating lymphocytes in oesophageal squamous cell carcinoma. This clonotype was seen ten or more times. In TCRdb, the PCR reads were re-called with MiXCR into one record per CDR3 protein. The table has 15,000 to 20,000 distinct CDR3 sequences, 45% to 50% seen once. V lost 5 bases, J lost 4 bases, and 21 bases lay in between. CDR1 DFQATT and CDR2 SNEGSKA come from the germline V gene (reference sequence). The CDR3 length is 16 residues. Sequenced: normal esophageal tissue next to the tumor. This TCR was sampled from a female donor with esophageal squamous cell carcinoma. This chain joins TRBV20-1 and TRBJ2-1; unclear D gene. The CDR3 loop reads CSAQPTTKAKYNEQFF. The CDR3 DNA follows: TGCAGTGCTCAACCCACTACCAAGGCAAAGTACAATGAGCAGTTCTTC.